The 16 T cell receptor beta chains in this list originate from one sample, sequenced in a study of T-cell memory formation after mild COVID-19. Using its own MiXCR run on the 5' RACE reads, TCRdb lists one record per CDR3 protein. This sample has approximately 210,000 distinct CDR3 sequences, with about 11% found just once. Sequenced input: PBMCs or a T cell subset sorted from them (not recorded which). Receptors were obtained from a man between 18 and 29 years old who had mild COVID-19 (a few samples of this study predate the infection). Cell type and time point are not known.

The chain employs TRBV6-2 or TRBV6-3 and TRBJ2-7; 8 positions agree with TRBD1. The CDR3 covers 12 residues. Trimming removed 6 bases from V and 9 bases from J; junction bases left unmatched: 7. Germline V gives CDR1 MNHEY, CDR2 SVGEGT. CDR3 nucleotides: TGTGCCAGCAGCCCCGACAGGGGTAGGCAGTACGTC. It encodes CASSPDRGRQYV.

This chain joins TRBV5-1 and TRBJ2-7; TRBD2 might be the D (5 bases). This CDR3 contains 14 residues. V dropped 2 bases and J dropped 7 bases, with 16 bases sitting between them. Per the germline V gene, CDR1 is SGHRS and CDR2 is YFSETQ. The chain's CDR3 is CASSFGDVPGEQYV. The CDR3 bases are TGCGCCAGCAGCTTTGGCGACGTTCCGGGGGAGCAGTACGTC.

The V and J genes are TRBV5-1 and TRBJ2-3, with a weak D call TRBD2 (6 bases). This CDR3 spans 15 amino acids. V was clipped by 4 bases and J by 6 bases, with 18 bases between them. The germline V gene encodes CDR1 SGHRS and CDR2 YFSETQ. The CDR3 region is CASSMLASGADTQYF. CDR3 in DNA: TGCGCCAGCAGCATGCTAGCGTCTGGGGCTGATACGCAGTATTTT.

CDR3 coding DNA: TGTGCCACCAGCAGAGACATACACACTGAAGCTTTCTTT. Translated, it gives CATSRDIHTEAFF. The V gene is TRBV15, the J gene TRBJ1-1; no clear D gene. Germline CDR1 is LNHNV and CDR2 is YYDKDF (reference sequence). This CDR3 contains 13 residues. V was trimmed by 0 bases and J by 3 bases, leaving 5 bases between them.

The CDR3 sequence: CASSRPGGTDTQYF. CDR3 nucleotide sequence: TGTGCCAGCAGCCGTCCCGGGGGAACAGATACGCAGTATTTT. The chain joins TRBV11-2 to TRBJ2-3, with D perhaps matching TRBD2 (6 bases). Germline loops: CDR1 SGHAT, CDR2 FQNNGV. The CDR3 covers 14 residues. Trimming removed 5 bases from V and 3 bases from J, with 12 bases in between. Drawing the rest from reference TRBV11-2 and TRBJ2-3, the complete variable domain is EAGVAQSPRYKIIEKRQSVAFWCNPISGHATLYWYQQILGQGPKLLIQFQNNGVVDDSQLPKDRFSAERLKGVDSTLKIQPAKLEDSAVYLCASSRPGGTDTQYFGPGTRLTVL.

In its sample, this clonotype was seen many times. The chain recombines TRBV28 with TRBJ1-4, with 7 bases lining up with TRBD1. The CDR3 totals 14 residues. V was pared by 4 bases and J by 7 bases, with 6 bases of the junction left unmatched. Germline V lookup: CDR1 MDHEN, CDR2 SYDVKM. The CDR3 sequence: CASSSGQEGEKLFF. The DNA of the CDR3 is TGTGCCAGCAGTTCCGGACAGGAAGGTGAAAAACTGTTTTTT.

The gene calls are TRBV14 and TRBJ1-4, with unresolved D. The V end lost 0 bases, the J end lost 8 bases, and 16 bases lay between the germline ends. The CDR3 is made up of 16 amino acids. Germline loops: CDR1 SGHDN, CDR2 FVKESK. CDR3 residues: CASSQDVSGTVEKLFF. The CDR3 nucleotides read TGTGCCAGCAGCCAAGACGTAAGTGGCACAGTGGAAAAACTGTTTTTT.

This clonotype was observed a handful of times. J is TRBJ1-6 and V is TRBV4-3, with 10 bases lining up with TRBD1. Germline assignment: CDR1 LGHNA and CDR2 YSLEER. V trimming: 5 bases; J trimming: 9 bases; junction bases outside the gene matches: 10. The CDR3 consists of 16 residues. The CDR3 coding sequence is TGCGCCAGCAGCGCCCGGGACAGGGGCTCTCTTTCACCCCTCCACTTT. Amino acids: CASSARDRGSLSPLHF.

This clonotype has a handful of counts. The chain has TRBV20-1 and TRBJ2-6; D gene unclear. Trimming stripped 0 bases from V and 4 bases from J, with 4 bases between. The CDR3 has 13 residues. Per germline, CDR1 DFQATT and CDR2 SNEGSKA (reference sequence). For the CDR3, the DNA is TGCAGTGCTAGAGAAGCGGGGGCCAACGTCCTGACTTTC. Protein: CSAREAGANVLTF.

This sequence joins TRBV12-3 or TRBV12-4 and TRBJ2-5; D gene unclear. CDR3 size: 14 residues. V was shortened by 3 bases and J by 1 base, with 9 bases between the two germline ends. CDR3 DNA: TGTGCCAGCAGTTTGATAGCCAGCCAAGAGACCCAGTACTTC. It specifies CASSLIASQETQYF.

This clonotype was counted only a few times. J is TRBJ2-6 and V is TRBV19, with D unresolved. The V gene lost 3 bases and the J gene lost 1 base, with 10 bases spanning the gap. CDR3 length: 16 residues. Germline V gives CDR1 LNHDA, CDR2 SQIVND (reference sequence). The CDR3 nucleotides are TGTGCCAGTAGTATCTGGAGTGCTTCTGGGGCCAACGTCCTGACTTTC. Protein product: CASSIWSASGANVLTF.

This clonotype has a handful of counts. The CDR3 reads CASRSGGRADTQYF. In DNA form, the CDR3 reads TGTGCCAGCAGGTCAGGGGGCAGGGCAGATACGCAGTATTTT. This rearrangement joins TRBV12-3 or TRBV12-4 to TRBJ2-3, with 8 bases identical to TRBD1. This CDR3 is 14 amino acids long. V shed 6 bases and J 4 bases; nucleotides not matched to a gene: 6.

The chain combines TRBV7-2 with TRBJ1-4, with D unresolved. V lost 2 bases and J lost 1, with 17 bases in between. Germline V CDR1 and CDR2: SGHTA, FQGNSA. There are 18 residues in the CDR3. CDR3 DNA: TGTGCCAGCAGCTTAATATCCGGTACATATGGAACTAATGAAAAACTGTTTTTT. Translated, it gives CASSLISGTYGTNEKLFF.

This clonotype has ten or more counts. The chain uses TRBV7-2 and TRBJ2-7; a possible D gene is TRBD1 (5 bases). V lost 8 bases and J 4 bases, leaving 15 bases between the germline ends. This CDR3 region has 13 residues. In germline, CDR1 is SGHTA, CDR2 FQGNSA. The CDR3 sequence: CASRMAGLYEQYV. The CDR3 DNA is TGTGCCAGCCGAATGGCAGGGCTGTACGAGCAGTACGTC.

The sample holds a few counts of this clonotype. This sequence joins TRBV6-5 and TRBJ2-1; weak D call: TRBD2 (6 bases). V lost 6 bases and J lost 0, with 12 bases in between. CDR3 length: 15 amino acids. The germline V gene has CDR1 MNHEY and CDR2 SVGAGI. Here the CDR3 reads CASRDAGSSYNEQFF. CDR3 nucleotides: TGTGCCAGCAGAGACGCGGGGAGCTCCTACAATGAGCAGTTCTTC.

The J gene is TRBJ2-5, the V gene TRBV6-6; D not resolved. With 1 base removed from V and 3 bases from J, the gap between germline ends came to 3 bases. The CDR3 runs 12 residues. The germline V gene encodes CDR1 MNHNY and CDR2 SVGAGI (reference sequence). The CDR3 loop reads CASSYYEETQYF. DNA of the CDR3: TGTGCCAGCAGTTACTATGAAGAGACCCAGTACTTC.